One sample yielded the 7 T cell receptor beta chains listed below, sequenced in a study of cytomegalovirus exposure and HLA in healthy donors. Both 60 Vbeta primers and 13 Jbeta primers went into the PCR. The assay was immunoSEQ multiplex PCR, and TCRdb's table has in-frame clones only and misses some. The repertoire consists of about 190,000 clones, with about 80% occurring once and the leading ten covering around 2.1%. What was sequenced was PBMCs. The origin of the receptors is a woman in her late teens or twenties in good health and CMV-seropositive.

The chain links TRBV4-2 to TRBJ2-3, with TRBD2 matching over 9 bases. The V gene's germline CDR1 is LGHNA and CDR2 YNFKEQ. The CDR3 totals 17 residues. J lost 6 bases, V lost 0 bases, and 10 bases had no gene match. DNA for the CDR3: TGTGCCAGCAGCCAAGAGCTGGGCGGGGGGGGGAGTGATACGCAGTATTTT. It encodes CASSQELGGGGSDTQYF.

This clone appeared a few times. The rearrangement joins TRBV4-2 to TRBJ1-2; no definite D call. The ends were cut back, 0 bases at V and 2 bases at J, with 10 bases in the middle. The CDR3 spans 15 residues. The germline CDR1 and CDR2 sequences are LGHNA and YNFKEQ. Written as DNA, the CDR3 is TGTGCCAGCAGCCAAGAAGTCTTAGCGAACTATGGCTACACCTTC. This codes for CASSQEVLANYGYTF.

CDR3 region: CASSSTGFGGSEKLFF. The DNA for the CDR3 is TGTGCCAGCAGTTCAACGGGGTTCGGAGGCTCTGAAAAACTGTTTTTT. J is TRBJ1-4 and V is TRBV28; D remains unclear. The CDR3 runs to 16 residues. V was pared by 4 bases and J by 7 bases, with 19 bases between. Per the germline V gene, CDR1 is MDHEN and CDR2 is SYDVKM.

The rearrangement uses TRBV7-9 and TRBJ2-7; the D gene is possibly TRBD1 (6 bases). V gave up 1 base and J gave up 4 bases, with 11 bases separating them. The length of the CDR3 is 14 residues. The V gene's germline CDR1 is SEHNR and CDR2 FQNEAQ (reference sequence). The CDR3 nucleotides are TGTGCCAGCAGCTTAGAGGTGGGGGCTTACGAGCAGTACTTC. This encodes CASSLEVGAYEQYF.

This clone was seen more than once but under ten times. V gene TRBV5-5 combines with J gene TRBJ1-5, with 8 bases that match TRBD1. V lost 4 bases, J lost 0 bases, and 12 bases stayed unmatched. This CDR3 is built from 18 residues. Germline lookup yields CDR1 SGHKS and CDR2 YYEKEE (reference sequence). CDR3 sequence reads: CASSPGTGLLYSNQPQHF. For the CDR3, the DNA is TGTGCCAGCAGCCCCGGGACAGGCCTCCTATATAGCAATCAGCCCCAGCATTTT. The full variable domain, completed using reference TRBV5-5 and TRBJ1-5, is DAGVTQSPTHLIKTRGQQVTLRCSPISGHKSVSWYQQVLGQGPQFIFQYYEKEERGRGNFPDRFSARQFPNYSSELNVNALLLGDSALYLCASSPGTGLLYSNQPQHFGDGTRLSIL.

This clone was counted once. This chain connects TRBV6-4 to TRBJ2-1; 8 positions match TRBD2. J lost 1 base, V lost 2 bases, and 4 bases had no gene match. The CDR3 spans 16 residues. Germline-derived CDR1 and CDR2 are MRHNA and SNTAGT. The CDR3 bases are TGTGCCAGCAGTGACACCCGCGGGGGGTCCTACAATGAGCAGTTCTTC. This sequence encodes CASSDTRGGSYNEQFF.

The chain links TRBV29-1 to TRBJ1-2; 7 nucleotides align to TRBD1. The V gene end was trimmed by 0 bases and the J gene end by 4 bases; junction bases not matched to a gene: 17. The CDR3 extends over 18 amino acids. Per germline, CDR1 SQVTM and CDR2 ANQGSEA. This CDR3 is CSVEDRGWRGPRAYGYTF. CDR3 DNA: TGCAGCGTTGAAGATAGAGGATGGAGGGGGCCCAGGGCCTATGGCTACACCTTC.